This T cell receptor beta chain is drawn from a study of blood T cell repertoires in COVID-19. Study background: Samples taken during acute and convalescent COVID-19 were collected in the United States, Italy and Spain. The analysed material was cDNA or gDNA that came from T cells, B-cell-depleted T cells, or PBMCs.

Repertoires were generated with immunoSEQ multiplex PCR, while TCRdb's copy carries only in-frame clones and drops some. Among about 220,000 clones listed, approximately 81% were seen once. CDR3 length equals 17 residues. Germline V CDR1 and CDR2: SGHTS, YDEGEE. V lost 0 bases, J lost 2 bases, and 7 bases stayed unmatched. The receptor was derived from a man over 45 who had recovered from COVID-19. The sample consisted of peripheral blood. J is TRBJ2-1 and V is TRBV5-8; 8 nucleotides line up with TRBD1. The CDR3 protein is CASSLGLGQVAYNEQFF. In nucleotides, the CDR3 is TGTGCCAGCAGCTTGGGATTGGGACAGGTAGCCTACAATGAGCAGTTCTTC. Full variable domain (rest looked up from reference TRBV5-8 and TRBJ2-1): EAGVTQSPTHLIKTRGQQATLRCSPISGHTSVYWYQQALGLGLQFLLWYDEGEERNRGNFPPRFSGRQFPNYSSELNVNALELEDSALYLCASSLGLGQVAYNEQFFGPGTRLTVL.